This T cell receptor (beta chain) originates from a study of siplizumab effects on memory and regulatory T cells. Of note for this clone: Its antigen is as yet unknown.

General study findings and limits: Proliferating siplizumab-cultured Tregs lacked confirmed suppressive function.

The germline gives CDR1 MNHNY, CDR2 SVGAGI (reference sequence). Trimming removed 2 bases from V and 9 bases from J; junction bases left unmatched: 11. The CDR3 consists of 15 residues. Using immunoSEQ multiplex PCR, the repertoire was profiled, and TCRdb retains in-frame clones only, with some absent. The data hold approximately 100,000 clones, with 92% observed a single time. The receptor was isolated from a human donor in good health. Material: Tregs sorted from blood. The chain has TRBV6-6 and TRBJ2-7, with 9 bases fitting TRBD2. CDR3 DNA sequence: TGTGCCAGCAGTTACGTTCTAGCGGGAAGTCGGGGGCAGTACTTC. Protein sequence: CASSYVLAGSRGQYF.